Presented here are 16 T cell receptor beta chains from one specimen sequenced in a study of T cell responses to AZD1222 COVID-19 vaccine. Profiling relied on immunoSEQ multiplex PCR, and the TCRdb table lists in-frame clones only, not all of them. The sample lists 110,000 to 150,000 clones; approximately 90% were seen once. The source was peripheral blood, collected 28 days after the second AZD1222 dose. The receptors were gathered from an adult who received the AZD1222 COVID-19 vaccine.

This chain connects TRBV12-3 or TRBV12-4 to TRBJ2-1; no clear D gene. Trimming stripped 3 bases from V and 10 bases from J, with 13 bases between. The CDR3 runs 13 residues. DNA of the CDR3: TGTGCCAGCAGTTTTGACAAACTCCGGGAGCAGTTCTTC. This translates into CASSFDKLREQFF.

The chain links TRBV20-1 to TRBJ2-3; TRBD2 agrees at 7 bases. This CDR3 is 10 amino acids long. V dropped 7 bases and J dropped 5; count of bases not matched to a gene: 0. Germline CDR1 and CDR2: DFQATT and SNEGSKA (reference sequence). The CDR3 loop is CSGGGDTQYF. Here the CDR3 DNA reads TGCAGTGGCGGGGGAGATACGCAGTATTTT.

This clone was detected only once. CDR3 in DNA: TGTGCCAGCAGCCCCGACAGCCTGACAGATGGCTACACCTTC. Protein sequence: CASSPDSLTDGYTF. The J gene is TRBJ1-2, the V gene TRBV5-6; D is possibly TRBD1 (5 bases). Germline V CDR1 and CDR2: SGHDT, YYEEEE. V dropped 4 bases and J dropped 6 bases, with 16 bases sitting between them. This CDR3 is 14 amino acids long.

The V call is TRBV5-6, the J call TRBJ1-6, with a tentative D call TRBD1 (6 bases). The ends were cut back, 4 bases at V and 1 base at J, with 12 bases in the middle. The CDR3 consists of 16 residues. CDR1 is SGHDT and CDR2 is YYEEEE in the germline V gene. The CDR3 region has the DNA TGTGCCAGCAGCCCTGGAGGGGGGTCCTATAATTCACCCCTCCACTTT. It yields the protein CASSPGGGSYNSPLHF. Drawing the rest from reference TRBV5-6 and TRBJ1-6, the complete variable domain is DAGVTQSPTHLIKTRGQQVTLRCSPKSGHDTVSWYQQALGQGPQFIFQYYEEEERQRGNFPDRFSGHQFPNYSSELNVNALLLGDSALYLCASSPGGGSYNSPLHFGNGTRLTVT.

This chain joins TRBV19 and TRBJ1-1, with D perhaps matching TRBD1 (6 bases). Trimming stripped 3 bases from V and 6 bases from J, with 23 bases between. The germline gives CDR1 LNHDA, CDR2 SQIVND (reference sequence). This CDR3 contains 17 residues. Written as DNA, the CDR3 is TGTGCCAGTAGTATCGAGCAGGCCAGGGGCCGCTACGCTGAAGCTTTCTTT. This translates into CASSIEQARGRYAEAFF.

The chain carries TRBV5-1 and TRBJ2-3; 10 bases fit TRBD2. Germline V gives CDR1 SGHRS, CDR2 YFSETQ. Trimming took 4 bases from V and 1 from J; bases not matched to a gene: 3. The CDR3 runs to 15 residues. Written as DNA, the CDR3 is TGCGCCAGCAGCACTGGGACTAGCGGCACAGATACGCAGTATTTT. This encodes CASSTGTSGTDTQYF.

The chain employs TRBV7-9 and TRBJ1-5; no clear D gene. CDR1 and CDR2 from the germline V gene are SEHNR and FQNEAQ (reference sequence). There are 18 residues in the CDR3. V lost 1 base and J 9 bases, leaving 25 bases between the germline ends. CDR3 nucleotide sequence: TGTGCCAGCAGCTTAGTTCTCAGAGTAGGACCCTCCCGGCGGCCCCAGCATTTT. Encoded protein: CASSLVLRVGPSRRPQHF.

The chain uses TRBV10-3 and TRBJ2-7; D is uncertain. CDR1 is ENHRY and CDR2 is SYGVKD in the germline V gene. Trimming removed 8 bases at V and 7 bases at J, with 12 bases between. The CDR3 totals 11 residues. The CDR3 DNA is TGTGCCATCCTGGGTCATCGGGAGCAGTACTTC. This codes for CAILGHREQYF.

This clone showed up just a few times. The V and J genes are TRBV3-1 (or the pseudogene TRBV3-2) and TRBJ2-7; TRBD2 might be the D (6 bases). Germline loops: CDR1 LGHDT, CDR2 YNNKEL (reference sequence). This CDR3 region has 14 residues. V was trimmed by 4 bases and J by 4 bases, leaving 14 bases between them. CDR3 region: CASSPGLPPYEQYF. CDR3 nucleotide sequence: TGTGCCAGCAGCCCGGGACTCCCCCCTTACGAGCAGTACTTC.

The CDR3 sequence is CASSPTSKTYEQYF. In nucleotides, the CDR3 is TGTGCCAGCAGCCCGACTAGTAAGACCTACGAGCAGTACTTC. The chain uses TRBV7-9 and TRBJ2-7, with D maybe TRBD2 (6 bases). Germline CDR1 and CDR2: SEHNR and FQNEAQ (reference sequence). CDR3 length: 14 amino acids. V lost 5 bases, J lost 2 bases, and 13 bases lay in between.

The DNA for the CDR3 is TGTGCCAGCCTCCGGCGGCGCGGTCCCATCTACGAGCAGTACTTC. It specifies CASLRRRGPIYEQYF. V is TRBV28 and J is TRBJ2-7; unclear D gene. Looked up from germline, CDR1 is MDHEN and CDR2 is SYDVKM. The CDR3 is 15 residues long. With 8 bases removed from V and 3 bases from J, the gap between germline ends came to 20 bases.

The rearrangement uses TRBV6-6 and TRBJ1-5, with 7 bases fitting TRBD1. This CDR3 contains 14 residues. The germline gives CDR1 MNHNY, CDR2 SVGAGI (reference sequence). J was trimmed by 4 bases and V by 8 bases; bases with no gene match: 8. CDR3: CASGPGQMNQPQHF. The CDR3 nucleotides are TGTGCCAGCGGACCGGGACAGATGAATCAGCCCCAGCATTTT.

The rearrangement joins TRBV30 to TRBJ1-1; weak D call: TRBD1 (5 bases). The CDR3 has 15 residues. V lost 7 bases to trimming and J lost 2 bases, with 20 bases between them. Germline V gives CDR1 GTSNPN, CDR2 SVGIG (reference sequence). Here the CDR3 reads CASRSGEGINTEAFF. In DNA form, the CDR3 reads TGTGCCTCCCGATCTGGAGAGGGGATTAACACTGAAGCTTTCTTT.

V and J are TRBV7-2 and TRBJ2-7; 7 bases agree with TRBD2. Per the germline V gene, CDR1 is SGHTA and CDR2 is FQGNSA. This CDR3 is 16 amino acids long. J was trimmed by 6 bases and V by 3 bases; bases with no gene match: 14. The CDR3 region is CASSFRMGGGRGEQYF. CDR3 DNA sequence: TGTGCCAGCAGCTTTCGAATGGGCGGGGGACGGGGCGAGCAGTACTTC. Drawing the rest from reference TRBV7-2 and TRBJ2-7, the complete variable domain is GAGVSQSPSNKVTEKGKDVELRCDPISGHTALYWYRQSLGQGLEFLIYFQGNSAPDKSGLPSDRFSAERTGGSVSTLTIQRTQQEDSAVYLCASSFRMGGGRGEQYFGPGTRLTVT.

This sequence joins TRBV28 and TRBJ1-2; tentative D call: TRBD1 (6 bases). Trimming removed 10 bases at V and 3 bases at J, with 30 bases between. Germline CDR1 reads MDHEN; CDR2 reads SYDVKM. This CDR3 has 18 residues. The CDR3 loop reads CAMVDPGTPVSHYYGYTF. The CDR3 DNA reads as TGTGCCATGGTGGACCCGGGGACACCCGTATCCCACTACTATGGCTACACCTTC.

J is TRBJ2-7 and V is TRBV19; TRBD1 matches 7 bases. Germline V lookup: CDR1 LNHDA, CDR2 SQIVND (reference sequence). The CDR3 extends over 15 amino acids. The junction had 7 bases not matched to a gene; V was cut back by 4 bases and J by 1 base. The CDR3 sequence: CASSRGTDPSYEQYF. In DNA form, the CDR3 reads TGTGCCAGTAGTAGGGGGACAGATCCTTCCTACGAGCAGTACTTC.